This TCR beta chain was captured by sequencing in a study of T-cell reconstitution after alpha-beta-depleted transplantation in children. TCRbeta library preparation incorporated unique molecular identifiers. TCRdb re-called the PCR reads through MiXCR, storing one row per CDR3 protein. This sample has about 500,000 distinct CDR3 sequences; about 30% occur once, and the top ten carry around 2.5%. Germline V gene lookup returns CDR1 SQVTM and CDR2 ANQGSEA. The CDR3 is 13 residues long. After removal of 6 bases from V and 4 bases from J, the junction contained 8 bases not matched to a gene. The specimen was PBMCs from the stem cell graft donor, collected from the stem cell graft. This clonotype was sampled from a human donor who donated a stem cell graft to a child with aplastic anemia. The gene calls are TRBV29-1 and TRBJ2-7; 8 nucleotides line up with TRBD1. The DNA of the CDR3 is TGCAGCGTCATGGGGACAGGTGATTACGAGCAGTACTTC. Protein sequence: CSVMGTGDYEQYF.